This TCR beta chain originates from a study of blood T cells in healthy people across ages. CDR1 and CDR2 from the germline V gene are SQVTM and ANQGSEA. This CDR3 spans 13 amino acids. V lost 4 bases to trimming and J lost 1 base; unmatched junction nucleotides: 2. A sample-barcoded 5' primer and a J-beta primer mix were used in a second PCR of roughly 7 to 11 cycles. TCRdb used MiXCR to reprocess the 5' RACE reads, holding one entry per CDR3 protein. Here the sample spans 600,000 to 1,000,000 distinct CDR3 sequences, approximately 25% being singletons. This same sample was also taken into another study, of T cells of mothers and their children.

The genes are TRBV29-1 and TRBJ2-3; 7 bases are shared with TRBD1. The receptor was isolated from a boy aged 10-17 years in good health. Specimen: blood. The CDR3 DNA reads as TGCAGCGTTGCCCAGGGGGGCACAGATACGCAGTATTTT. This encodes CSVAQGGTDTQYF.